The 20 T cell receptor beta chains presented below share a single source sample, sequenced in a study of PD-1 blockade in mismatch repair-deficient tumors. Clones were sequenced by immunoSEQ multiplex PCR, and TCRdb holds only the in-frame ones, with some missing. The sample comprises about 130,000 clones, about 90% of which are singletons, and about 11% rests with the top ten. The source material was peripheral blood, sampled approximately 71 weeks after starting pembrolizumab. Receptors were obtained from an adult with mismatch repair-deficient cancer.

The chain links TRBV6-6 to TRBJ2-1, with TRBD1 matching 7 bases. The junction had 13 bases not matched to a gene; V was cut back by 7 bases and J by 4 bases. Germline V gene lookup returns CDR1 MNHNY and CDR2 SVGAGI (reference sequence). The CDR3 loop spans 16 amino acids. Here the CDR3 DNA reads TGTGCCAGCATTCTGACCGGGACAGCCCGATACAATGAGCAGTTCTTC. Its translation is CASILTGTARYNEQFF.

The chain couples TRBV29-1 to TRBJ2-1; 11 nucleotides line up with TRBD1. The CDR3 contains 14 residues. Germline V CDR1 and CDR2: SQVTM, ANQGSEA. Germline trimming cut 7 bases from V and 4 bases from J; bases unmatched to any gene: 6. The CDR3 spells CSAEDRGPYNEQFF. The CDR3 DNA is TGCAGCGCTGAGGACAGGGGGCCGTACAATGAGCAGTTCTTC.

The chain combines TRBV9 with TRBJ1-4; 9 bases are shared with TRBD1. The V gene end was trimmed by 3 bases and the J gene end by 7 bases; junction bases not matched to a gene: 1. Germline V gene sequence: CDR1 SGDLS, CDR2 YYNGEE. This CDR3 region has 13 residues. The CDR3 loop is CASSADRGEKLFF. The CDR3 coding sequence is TGTGCCAGCAGCGCGGACAGGGGTGAAAAACTGTTTTTT.

The chain joins TRBV19 to TRBJ2-2; TRBD2 aligns across 11 bases. Germline trimming cut 6 bases from V and 4 bases from J; bases unmatched to any gene: 4. This CDR3 contains 15 residues. The germline V gene has CDR1 LNHDA and CDR2 SQIVND (reference sequence). CDR3 region: CASRLAGGSTGELFF. The CDR3 DNA follows: TGTGCCAGTAGGCTAGCGGGAGGATCCACCGGGGAGCTGTTTTTT.

In this sample, this clone turned up once. This chain uses TRBV7-9 with TRBJ2-7; TRBD2 matches at 9 bases. The germline CDR1 and CDR2 sequences are SEHNR and FQNEAQ (reference sequence). V was pared by 5 bases and J by 4 bases, with 6 bases of the junction left unmatched. This CDR3 region has 14 residues. The DNA of the CDR3 is TGTGCCAGCAGCCTAGGACTAGCGCGTTACGAGCAGTACTTC. This codes for CASSLGLARYEQYF.

This CDR3 reads CASHRGGVGTEAFF. The CDR3 DNA sequence: TGTGCCAGCCACAGGGGCGGGGTAGGCACTGAAGCTTTCTTT. The genes are TRBV11-3 and TRBJ1-1; TRBD1 aligns across 7 bases. CDR1 and CDR2 from the germline V gene are SGHNT and YENEEA. The CDR3 loop spans 14 amino acids. The J segment lost 4 bases and the V segment lost 8 bases, leaving 10 bases of the junction unmatched.

This chain joins TRBV4-1 and TRBJ2-1, with 9 bases matching TRBD2. Unmatched junction bases numbered 9, after V lost 4 bases and J lost 8 bases. Germline V gene sequence: CDR1 MGHRA, CDR2 YSYEKL. The CDR3 length is 15 residues. CDR3 residues: CASSRGTSPRDEQFF. CDR3 bases: TGCGCCAGCAGCCGGGGGACTAGCCCCCGCGATGAGCAGTTCTTC.

This sequence joins TRBV9 and TRBJ2-1; D is uncertain. The germline V gene has CDR1 SGDLS and CDR2 YYNGEE. The length of the CDR3 is 16 residues. Trimming pared 4 bases from V and 5 bases from J, leaving 19 bases between. The CDR3 protein is CASSFISLKANNEQFF. The CDR3, as DNA: TGTGCCAGCAGCTTCATCAGTCTGAAGGCAAACAATGAGCAGTTCTTC.

The V and J genes are TRBV15 and TRBJ2-2; a weak D match, TRBD2 (6 bases). Deletions cut 0 bases from V and 6 bases from J, with 11 bases between. Germline V gene lookup returns CDR1 LNHNV and CDR2 YYDKDF (reference sequence). The CDR3 extends over 15 amino acids. CDR3 DNA: TGTGCCACCAGCAGAGATCCGGGCGGGGCCGGGGAGCTGTTTTTT. Translating it yields CATSRDPGGAGELFF.

This clone was recorded once. This chain uses TRBV6-5 with TRBJ2-5; D unclear. V lost 5 bases and J lost 1, with 11 bases in between. The CDR3 consists of 14 residues. From germline, CDR1 is MNHEY and CDR2 SVGAGI. Here the CDR3 reads CASSLVGPQETQYF. CDR3 in DNA: TGTGCCAGCAGTCTAGTGGGCCCCCAAGAGACCCAGTACTTC.

V usage is TRBV5-6 and J usage is TRBJ2-5; possible D gene TRBD1, 6 bases. CDR3 size: 13 residues. V was trimmed by 2 bases and J by 5 bases, leaving 10 bases between them. Germline V gene lookup returns CDR1 SGHDT and CDR2 YYEEEE. CDR3: CASSFRGEETQYF. CDR3 DNA: TGTGCCAGCAGCTTCAGGGGCGAGGAGACCCAGTACTTC.

This rearrangement joins TRBV4-1 to TRBJ2-2; D gene ambiguous. Trimming removed 2 bases at V and 7 bases at J, with 8 bases between. Germline V CDR1 and CDR2: MGHRA, YSYEKL. The CDR3 is 13 residues long. The CDR3 protein is CASSQYLGGELFF. In nucleotides, the CDR3 is TGCGCCAGCAGCCAATATCTGGGCGGGGAGCTGTTTTTT.

V is TRBV7-9 and J is TRBJ2-7; D gene ambiguous. V was trimmed by 0 bases and J by 9 bases, leaving 6 bases between them. CDR1 and CDR2 from the germline V gene are SEHNR and FQNEAQ (reference sequence). CDR3 length: 11 residues. This CDR3 reads CASSLAQWQYF. CDR3 nucleotide sequence: TGTGCCAGCAGCTTAGCGCAATGGCAGTACTTC.

This clone was counted a few times. V and J are TRBV6-5 and TRBJ2-6, with a weak D call TRBD1 (5 bases). Germline V gene data show CDR1 as MNHEY and CDR2 as SVGAGI. The CDR3 is made up of 14 amino acids. Trimming removed 8 bases at V and 4 bases at J, with 12 bases between. Here the CDR3 DNA reads TGTGCCAGCGGATCAGGGTCCGGGGCCAACGTCCTGACTTTC. Protein: CASGSGSGANVLTF.

The CDR3 here is CASSFTPGENTEAFF. The DNA for the CDR3 is TGTGCCAGCAGCTTCACACCGGGAGAAAACACTGAAGCTTTCTTT. The genes are TRBV7-8 and TRBJ1-1, with D uncertain. The CDR3 runs 15 residues. Germline loops: CDR1 SGHVS, CDR2 FQNEAQ. V was clipped by 3 bases and J by 2 bases, with 13 bases between them.

The V and J genes are TRBV7-8 and TRBJ2-7; 14 bases agree with TRBD2. The CDR3 is made up of 15 amino acids. Germline trimming cut 10 bases from V and 4 bases from J; bases unmatched to any gene: 9. The germline CDR1 and CDR2 sequences are SGHVS and FQNEAQ. CDR3 in amino acids: CATIGLAGGGYEQYF. CDR3 DNA: TGTGCCACCATTGGACTAGCGGGAGGAGGTTACGAGCAGTACTTC.

The V and J genes are TRBV7-6 and TRBJ2-7, with 9 bases aligning to TRBD1. Germline CDR1 reads SGHVS; CDR2 reads FNYEAQ. Trimming cost V 1 base and J 4 bases; bases outside gene matches: 5. The CDR3 totals 15 residues. The chain's CDR3 is CASSLGTGEGYEQYF. Written as DNA, the CDR3 is TGTGCCAGCAGCTTAGGGACAGGGGAGGGGTACGAGCAGTACTTC.

CDR3 bases: TGTGCCTGGAGTTGGGGGGGAGCGTACGAGCAGTACTTC. This gives the protein CAWSWGGAYEQYF. The chain joins TRBV30 to TRBJ2-7; 7 nucleotides match TRBD2. The V gene end was trimmed by 2 bases and the J gene end by 4 bases; junction bases not matched to a gene: 5. The CDR3 spans 13 residues. The germline V gene encodes CDR1 GTSNPN and CDR2 SVGIG (reference sequence). The variable domain in full, completed from reference TRBV30 and TRBJ2-7, reads SQTIHQWPATLVQPVGSPLSLECTVEGTSNPNLYWYRQAAGRGLQLLFYSVGIGQISSEVPQNLSASRPQDRQFILSSKKLLLSDSGFYLCAWSWGGAYEQYFGPGTRLTVT.

The J gene is TRBJ2-3, the V gene TRBV14, with D perhaps TRBD1 (6 bases). Trimming left V 4 bases short and J 2 bases short, with 13 bases between. CDR3 length: 15 residues. CDR1 is SGHDN, CDR2 FVKESK, per germline. This chain's CDR3 is CASSRRDTLTDTQYF. The CDR3 nucleotides are TGTGCCAGCAGCCGACGGGACACCCTCACAGATACGCAGTATTTT.

This chain links TRBV11-1 with TRBJ1-1, with 10 bases aligning to TRBD1. The junction had 8 bases not matched to a gene; V was cut back by 6 bases and J by 1 base. The CDR3 sequence is 16 residues long. Germline V lookup: CDR1 SGHAT, CDR2 FQDESV (reference sequence). In DNA, the CDR3 is TGTGCCAGCAGGAAGGACAGGGGGTCATCGAACACTGAAGCTTTCTTT. Translating it yields CASRKDRGSSNTEAFF. The full variable domain, completed using reference TRBV11-1 and TRBJ1-1, is EAEVAQSPRYKITEKSQAVAFWCDPISGHATLYWYRQILGQGPELLVQFQDESVVDDSQLPKDRFSAERLKGVDSTLKIQPAELGDSAMYLCASRKDRGSSNTEAFFGQGTRLTVV.